The clone carrying this TCR beta chain was observed once. No antigen is known for it. Given a much more abundant clone one base away, this may be a read error. No conserved phenylalanine or tryptophan is present at the end of the CDR3, so a read error is the likely explanation. V shed 3 bases and J 4 bases; nucleotides not matched to a gene: 2. The germline V gene has CDR1 LGHDT and CDR2 YNNKEL (reference sequence). This CDR3 has 16 residues. This sample is drawn from a study of post-analysis software for immune sequencing data. cDNA libraries of TCR beta carried unique molecular identifiers. MiXCR, run by TCRdb on the PCR reads, gives a single entry per CDR3 protein. The profile shows hundreds of thousands of distinct CDR3 sequences, 36% of them singletons. Study-level results: Roughly five TRBV segments appeared more often in patients than in controls, and TRBV5-6, TRBV5-1 and TRBV20-1 were among these.

This chain joins TRBV3-1 and TRBJ2-5, with 16 bases fitting TRBD2. This TCR was recovered from a girl between 10 and 17 years old with multiple sclerosis. The sample consisted of blood. CDR3 protein: CASSQGTSGRGETQYC. In DNA, the CDR3 is TGTGCCAGCAGCCAGGGGACTAGCGGGAGGGGAGAGACCCAGTACTGC.